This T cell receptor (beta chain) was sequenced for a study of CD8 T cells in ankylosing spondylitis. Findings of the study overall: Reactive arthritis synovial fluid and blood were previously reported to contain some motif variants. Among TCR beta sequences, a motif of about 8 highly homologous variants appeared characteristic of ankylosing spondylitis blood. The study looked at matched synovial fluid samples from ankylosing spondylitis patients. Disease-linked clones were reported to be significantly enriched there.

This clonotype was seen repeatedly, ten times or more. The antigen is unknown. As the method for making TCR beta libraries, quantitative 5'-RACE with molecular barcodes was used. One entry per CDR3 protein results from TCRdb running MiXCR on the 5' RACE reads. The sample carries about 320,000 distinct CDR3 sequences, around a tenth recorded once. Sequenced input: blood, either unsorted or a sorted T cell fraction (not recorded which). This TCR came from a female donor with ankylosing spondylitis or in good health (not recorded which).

The CDR3 nucleotides are TGCAGTGCTGCTAACAGGGGTAGGGAGACCCAGTACTTC. Translating gives CSAANRGRETQYF. The chain recombines TRBV20-1 with TRBJ2-5; TRBD1 matches at 7 bases. V lost 5 bases and J lost 5; bases outside the gene matches: 8. The CDR3 has 13 amino acids. Germline-derived CDR1 and CDR2 are DFQATT and SNEGSKA (reference sequence).